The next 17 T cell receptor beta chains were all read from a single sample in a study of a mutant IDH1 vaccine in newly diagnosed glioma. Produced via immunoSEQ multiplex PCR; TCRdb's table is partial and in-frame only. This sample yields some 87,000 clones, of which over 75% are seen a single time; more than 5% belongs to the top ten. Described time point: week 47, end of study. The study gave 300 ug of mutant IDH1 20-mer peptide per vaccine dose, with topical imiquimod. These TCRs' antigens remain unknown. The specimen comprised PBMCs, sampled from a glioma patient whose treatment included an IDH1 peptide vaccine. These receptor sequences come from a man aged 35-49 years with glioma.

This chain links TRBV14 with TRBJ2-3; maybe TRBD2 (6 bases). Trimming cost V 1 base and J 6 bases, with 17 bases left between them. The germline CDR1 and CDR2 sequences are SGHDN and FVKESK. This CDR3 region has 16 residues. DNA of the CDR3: TGTGCCAGCAGCCAAGGGCGGGAATGGGTCCTTGATACGCAGTATTTT. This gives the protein CASSQGREWVLDTQYF.

The CDR3 coding sequence is TGTGCCAGCAGTTTAAGCAGGGTCTTAATCAATGAGCAGTTCTTC. Its protein is CASSLSRVLINEQFF. This sequence joins TRBV27 and TRBJ2-1, with D possibly TRBD1 on 5 matching bases. The germline V gene has CDR1 MNHEY and CDR2 SMNVEV (reference sequence). The CDR3 is made up of 15 amino acids. Trimming stripped 2 bases from V and 6 bases from J, with 14 bases between.

DNA of the CDR3: TGTGCCAGCTCACCAGGACTAGCGACTAGCACAGATACGCAGTATTTT. It codes for CASSPGLATSTDTQYF. V gene TRBV18 combines with J gene TRBJ2-3; 9 bases are shared with TRBD2. Germline CDR1 and CDR2: KGHSH and LQKENI. The CDR3 sequence is 16 residues long. Germline trimming cut 2 bases from V and 0 bases from J; bases unmatched to any gene: 3.

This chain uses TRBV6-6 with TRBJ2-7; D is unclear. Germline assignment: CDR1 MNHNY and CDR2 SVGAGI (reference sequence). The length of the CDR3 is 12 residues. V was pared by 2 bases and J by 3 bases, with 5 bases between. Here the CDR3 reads CASSYPGYEQYF. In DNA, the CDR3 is TGTGCCAGCAGTTACCCAGGCTACGAGCAGTACTTC.

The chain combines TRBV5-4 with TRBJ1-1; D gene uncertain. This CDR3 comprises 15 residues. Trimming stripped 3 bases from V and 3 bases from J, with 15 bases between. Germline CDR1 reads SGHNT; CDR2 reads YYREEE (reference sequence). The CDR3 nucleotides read TGTGCCAGCAGCTCCAAAACCCTGAGGGACACTGAAGCTTTCTTT. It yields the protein CASSSKTLRDTEAFF.

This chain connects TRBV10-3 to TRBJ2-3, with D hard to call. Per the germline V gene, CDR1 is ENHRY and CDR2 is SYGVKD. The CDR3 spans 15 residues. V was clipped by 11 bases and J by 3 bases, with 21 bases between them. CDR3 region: CASSSDPAVTDTQYF. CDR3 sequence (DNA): TGTGCCTCCAGCTCGGACCCCGCGGTGACAGATACGCAGTATTTT.

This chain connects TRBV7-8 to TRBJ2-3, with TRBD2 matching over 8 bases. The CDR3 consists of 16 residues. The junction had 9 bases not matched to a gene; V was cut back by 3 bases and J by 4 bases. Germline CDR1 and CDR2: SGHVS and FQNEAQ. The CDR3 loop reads CASSLLAGGPADTQYF. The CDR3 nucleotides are TGTGCCAGCAGCTTGCTTGCGGGGGGACCCGCAGATACGCAGTATTTT.

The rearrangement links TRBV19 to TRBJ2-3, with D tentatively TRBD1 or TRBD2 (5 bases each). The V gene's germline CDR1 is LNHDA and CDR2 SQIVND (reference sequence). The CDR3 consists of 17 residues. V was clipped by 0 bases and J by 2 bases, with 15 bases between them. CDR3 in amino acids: CASSIDRETYDTDTQYF. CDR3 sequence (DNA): TGTGCCAGTAGTATAGACAGGGAGACCTATGACACAGATACGCAGTATTTT.

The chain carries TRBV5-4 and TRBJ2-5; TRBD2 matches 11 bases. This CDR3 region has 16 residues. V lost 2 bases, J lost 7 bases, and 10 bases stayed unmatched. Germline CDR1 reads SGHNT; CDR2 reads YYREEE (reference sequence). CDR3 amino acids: CASSLPPTSGVGTQYF. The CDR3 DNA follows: TGTGCCAGCAGCTTACCCCCGACTAGCGGGGTTGGGACCCAGTACTTC.

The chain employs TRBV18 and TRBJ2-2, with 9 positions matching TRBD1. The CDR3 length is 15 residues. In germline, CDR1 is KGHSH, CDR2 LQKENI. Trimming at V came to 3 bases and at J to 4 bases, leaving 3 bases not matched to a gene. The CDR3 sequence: CASSPTGGSTGELFF. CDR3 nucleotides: TGTGCCAGCTCACCGACAGGGGGAAGCACCGGGGAGCTGTTTTTT. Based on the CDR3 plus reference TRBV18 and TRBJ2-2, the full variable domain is NAGVMQNPRHLVRRRGQEARLRCSPMKGHSHVYWYRQLPEEGLKFMVYLQKENIIDESGMPKERFSAEFPKEGPSILRIQQVVRGDSAAYFCASSPTGGSTGELFFGEGSRLTVL.

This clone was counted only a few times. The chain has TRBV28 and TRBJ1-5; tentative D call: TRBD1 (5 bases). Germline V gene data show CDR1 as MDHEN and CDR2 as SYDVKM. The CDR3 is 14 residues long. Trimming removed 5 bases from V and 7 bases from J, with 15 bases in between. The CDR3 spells CASSGGGVAQPQHF. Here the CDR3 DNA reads TGTGCCAGCAGTGGGGGTGGGGTAGCACAGCCCCAGCATTTT.

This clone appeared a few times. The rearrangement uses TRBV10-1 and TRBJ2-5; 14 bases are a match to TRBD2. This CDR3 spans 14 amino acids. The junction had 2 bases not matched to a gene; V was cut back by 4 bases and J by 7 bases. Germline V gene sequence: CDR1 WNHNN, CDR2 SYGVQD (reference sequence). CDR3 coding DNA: TGCGCCAGCAGTGGGGGACTAGCGGGGGCGACCCAGTACTTC. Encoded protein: CASSGGLAGATQYF.

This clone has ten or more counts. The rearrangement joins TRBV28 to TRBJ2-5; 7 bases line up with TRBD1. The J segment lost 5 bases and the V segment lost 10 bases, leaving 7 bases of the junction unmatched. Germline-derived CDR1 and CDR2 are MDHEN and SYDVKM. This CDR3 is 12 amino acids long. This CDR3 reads CATKTGSETQYF. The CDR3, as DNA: TGTGCCACAAAGACAGGGTCCGAGACCCAGTACTTC.

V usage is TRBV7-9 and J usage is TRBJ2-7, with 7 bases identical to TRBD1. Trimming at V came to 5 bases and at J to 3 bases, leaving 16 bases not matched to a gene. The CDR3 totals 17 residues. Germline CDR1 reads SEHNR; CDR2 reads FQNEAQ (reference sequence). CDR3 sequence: CASSPLSFRDSYYEQYF. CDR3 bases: TGTGCCAGCAGCCCCCTATCATTCAGGGACAGCTACTACGAGCAGTACTTC.

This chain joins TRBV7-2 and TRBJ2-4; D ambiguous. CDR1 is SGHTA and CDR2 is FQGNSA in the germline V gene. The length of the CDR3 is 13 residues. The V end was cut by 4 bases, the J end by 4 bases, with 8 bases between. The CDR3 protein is CASSYGGKNIQYF. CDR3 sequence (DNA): TGTGCCAGCAGCTACGGCGGAAAAAACATTCAGTACTTC.

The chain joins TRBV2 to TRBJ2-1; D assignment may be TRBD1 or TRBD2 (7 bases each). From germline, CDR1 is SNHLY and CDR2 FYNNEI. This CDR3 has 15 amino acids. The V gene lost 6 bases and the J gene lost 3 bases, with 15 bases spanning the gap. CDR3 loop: CASRSGTAGYNEQFF. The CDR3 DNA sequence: TGTGCCAGCAGGAGCGGGACAGCCGGCTACAATGAGCAGTTCTTC. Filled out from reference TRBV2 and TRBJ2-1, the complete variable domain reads EPEVTQTPSHQVTQMGQEVILRCVPISNHLYFYWYRQILGQKVEFLVSFYNNEISEKSEIFDDQFSVERPDGSNFTLKIRSTKLEDSAMYFCASRSGTAGYNEQFFGPGTRLTVL.

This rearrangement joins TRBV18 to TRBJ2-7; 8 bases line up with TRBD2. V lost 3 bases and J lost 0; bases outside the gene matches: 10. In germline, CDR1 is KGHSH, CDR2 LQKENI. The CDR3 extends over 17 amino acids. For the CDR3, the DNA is TGTGCCAGCTCACCGGCCCGGGGCGGGGGGCCCTCCTACGAGCAGTACTTC. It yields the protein CASSPARGGGPSYEQYF.